The 32 T cell receptor beta chains listed next were all sequenced from one sample in a study of cytomegalovirus exposure and HLA in healthy donors. Researchers ran the PCR with 60 Vbeta and 13 Jbeta primers. Profiled with immunoSEQ multiplex PCR; TCRdb holds only in-frame clones, not every one. The top ten hold 2.9% of the sample, which has some 180,000 clones, over 75% seen once. The source material was PBMCs. All receptors derive from a woman younger than 45 in good health and CMV-seronegative.

The V and J genes are TRBV19 and TRBJ1-3, with 8 bases matching TRBD1. Per germline, CDR1 LNHDA and CDR2 SQIVND (reference sequence). CDR3 length: 13 amino acids. The ends lost 5 bases at V and 7 bases at J; junction bases unmatched: 4. As DNA, the CDR3 is TGTGCCAGTAGTTTCCGACAGGGGAACACCATATATTTT. Amino acid sequence: CASSFRQGNTIYF. Using reference TRBV19 and TRBJ1-3 for the parts outside the CDR3, the full variable domain is DGGITQSPKYLFRKEGQNVTLSCEQNLNHDAMYWYRQDPGQGLRLIYYSQIVNDFQKGDIAEGYSVSREKKESFPLTVTSAQKNPTAFYLCASSFRQGNTIYFGEGSWLTVV.

This chain connects TRBV9 to TRBJ2-1; the D is unclear. V was trimmed by 4 bases and J by 10 bases, leaving 18 bases between them. The germline V gene encodes CDR1 SGDLS and CDR2 YYNGEE. CDR3 length equals 14 residues. The CDR3 DNA is TGTGCCAGCAGCCTCAACTCGATCCTCGGGGAGCAGTTCTTC. This encodes CASSLNSILGEQFF.

The chain couples TRBV27 to TRBJ2-2; D is uncertain. Trimming pared 3 bases from V and 0 bases from J, leaving 8 bases between. This CDR3 has 15 amino acids. CDR1 and CDR2 (germline): MNHEY, SMNVEV (reference sequence). The CDR3 loop reads CASSLHSPNTGELFF. CDR3 DNA: TGTGCCAGCAGTTTGCATAGCCCGAACACCGGGGAGCTGTTTTTT.

The V call is TRBV28, the J call TRBJ2-1; 9 nucleotides agree with TRBD2. V trimming: 9 bases; J trimming: 9 bases; junction bases outside the gene matches: 12. The CDR3 runs to 14 residues. The germline CDR1 and CDR2 sequences are MDHEN and SYDVKM. CDR3 in DNA: TGTGCCAGTACACTAGCGGGTAAAGGGGCTGAGCAGTTCTTC. This translates into CASTLAGKGAEQFF.

The genes are TRBV6-1 and TRBJ1-1, with D maybe TRBD1 (5 bases). The CDR3 has 14 residues. CDR1 and CDR2 from the germline V gene are MNHNS and SASEGT. The germline V and J ends were trimmed by 4 bases and 3 bases, with 12 bases remaining between them. The CDR3 region has the DNA TGTGCCAGCAGTGGGCGGACATCGGACACTGAAGCTTTCTTT. Translating it yields CASSGRTSDTEAFF.

The chain has TRBV5-4 and TRBJ2-1, with TRBD2 matching over 7 bases. This CDR3 contains 15 residues. V dropped 1 base and J dropped 1; count of bases not matched to a gene: 2. Germline CDR1 is SGHNT and CDR2 is YYREEE (reference sequence). The CDR3, as DNA: TGTGCCAGCAGCTTGAGCGGGGAATCCTACAATGAGCAGTTCTTC. Protein sequence: CASSLSGESYNEQFF.

The chain recombines TRBV7-8 with TRBJ1-2, with D perhaps matching TRBD1 (5 bases). The length of the CDR3 is 16 residues. CDR1 and CDR2 (germline): SGHVS, FQNEAQ. Trimming pared 2 bases from V and 9 bases from J, leaving 22 bases between. The CDR3 nucleotides read TGTGCCAGCAGCTTATCTCAGGGCGGCCGAATGGGTAGCTACACCTTC. Amino acids: CASSLSQGGRMGSYTF.

This clone turned up a few times. Other DNA sequences in the sample encode the same CDR3. This sequence joins TRBV6-5 and TRBJ1-1; tentatively, D is TRBD1 (5 bases). Trimming left V 0 bases short and J 5 bases short, with 7 bases between. From germline, CDR1 is MNHEY and CDR2 SVGAGI. CDR3 size: 13 residues. The CDR3 nucleotides read TGTGCCAGCAGTTACTCGGGGGGGACTGAAGCTTTCTTT. Translated: CASSYSGGTEAFF.

This chain joins TRBV18 and TRBJ2-5, with TRBD2 matching 7 bases. The J segment lost 5 bases and the V segment lost 2 bases, leaving 17 bases of the junction unmatched. CDR1 is KGHSH, CDR2 LQKENI, per germline. The CDR3 totals 18 residues. Written as DNA, the CDR3 is TGTGCCAGCTCACCATTAACTTTAACGGGGGGTCGTACGGAGACCCAGTACTTC. Its protein is CASSPLTLTGGRTETQYF.

V usage is TRBV29-1 and J usage is TRBJ1-1; possibly TRBD1 for D (6 bases). Trimming removed 7 bases at V and 8 bases at J, with 23 bases between. Per germline, CDR1 SQVTM and CDR2 ANQGSEA. This CDR3 has 14 amino acids. The CDR3 sequence is CSAPKARGQREAFF. The DNA of the CDR3 is TGCAGCGCACCGAAGGCCAGGGGCCAGCGCGAAGCTTTCTTT.

The chain employs TRBV9 and TRBJ1-1; no clear D gene. The CDR3 consists of 13 residues. V dropped 4 bases and J dropped 6 bases, with 13 bases sitting between them. The germline CDR1 and CDR2 sequences are SGDLS and YYNGEE. The CDR3 reads CASSPHELSEAFF. The DNA of the CDR3 is TGTGCCAGCAGCCCCCATGAGTTATCTGAAGCTTTCTTT.

This clone has just a few counts. The V call is TRBV5-1, the J call TRBJ1-1, with a tentative D call TRBD1 (5 bases). The germline CDR1 and CDR2 sequences are SGHRS and YFSETQ. Trimming took 3 bases from V and 6 from J, leaving 15 bases between them. This CDR3 has 14 amino acids. CDR3 nucleotides: TGCGCCAGCAGCTGGACATTAGTAGGTTCTGAAGCTTTCTTT. The encoded protein is CASSWTLVGSEAFF.

This chain connects TRBV27 to TRBJ2-1, with D tentatively TRBD1 (5 bases). The V end lost 2 bases, the J end lost 1 base, and 15 bases lay between the germline ends. This CDR3 has 17 residues. Looked up from germline, CDR1 is MNHEY and CDR2 is SMNVEV (reference sequence). The CDR3 is CASSLDSPLRSYNEQFF. Written as DNA, the CDR3 is TGTGCCAGCAGTTTAGACAGCCCATTAAGATCCTACAATGAGCAGTTCTTC.

This sequence joins TRBV27 and TRBJ1-5; 7 bases line up with TRBD1. Germline-derived CDR1 and CDR2 are MNHEY and SMNVEV (reference sequence). This CDR3 has 15 residues. Trimming took 6 bases from V and 0 from J; bases not matched to a gene: 5. The CDR3 region is CASRGTASSNQPQHF. The CDR3 DNA follows: TGTGCCAGCAGGGGGACAGCTTCTAGCAATCAGCCCCAGCATTTT.

The V gene is TRBV21-1, the J gene TRBJ1-5; whether TRBD1, the table's D call, matches the DNA was not checked. TRBV21-1 is a listed pseudogene. The CDR3 is made up of 13 amino acids. CDR3 sequence: CASRLTGNQPQHF. The CDR3 DNA reads TGTGCCAGCAGGTTGACAGGGAATCAGCCCCAGCATTTT.

This clone is a singleton in its sample. The chain has TRBV5-1 and TRBJ2-3, with 7 bases fitting TRBD1. The trim removed 9 bases at V and 0 bases at J, leaving 10 bases unmatched. This CDR3 comprises 15 residues. Germline V gives CDR1 SGHRS, CDR2 YFSETQ. CDR3 in DNA: TGCGCCACCAAGAAAGGACAGGCTAGCACAGATACGCAGTATTTT. Residues: CATKKGQASTDTQYF.

As regards this clone: Germline and junction disagree at one end, which may indicate a read error. The DNA of the CDR3 is TGTTCCAGCAGCTCTAGGGGAGGACAGCCCCAGCATTTT. It translates to CSSSSRGGQPQHF. The chain recombines TRBV7-9 with TRBJ1-5; maybe TRBD1 (5 bases). The CDR3 loop spans 13 amino acids. Germline V CDR1 and CDR2: SEHNR, FQNEAQ (reference sequence).

The rearrangement links TRBV30 to TRBJ1-5, with D uncertain. Between the trimmed V and J ends, which lost 3 bases and 6 bases, there was a span of 15 bases. CDR1 is GTSNPN, CDR2 SVGIG, per germline (reference sequence). This CDR3 comprises 14 residues. Written as DNA, the CDR3 is TGTGCCTGGAGGGATGGGAGCTCGGTTCAGCCCCAGCATTTT. Its protein product is CAWRDGSSVQPQHF.

The chain uses TRBV14 and TRBJ2-2; tentatively, D is TRBD1 (6 bases). Trimming removed 1 base at V and 6 bases at J, with 9 bases between. Per the germline V gene, CDR1 is SGHDN and CDR2 is FVKESK. The CDR3 runs to 14 residues. In nucleotides, the CDR3 is TGTGCCAGCAGCCAAGGCACAGGGTCCGGGGAGCTGTTTTTT. It is translated as CASSQGTGSGELFF.

The table lists this clone with a count of one. The chain employs TRBV5-5 and TRBJ2-5; weak D call: TRBD2 (5 bases). Germline CDR1 SGHKS, CDR2 YYEKEE (reference sequence). The CDR3 has 15 amino acids. V shed 0 bases and J shed 2 bases, with 11 bases lying between them. The CDR3: CASSLVVGEQETQYF. In DNA form, the CDR3 reads TGTGCCAGCAGCTTGGTTGTGGGAGAACAAGAGACCCAGTACTTC.

The chain combines TRBV7-2 with TRBJ2-1; 9 bases align to TRBD2. CDR1 and CDR2 (germline): SGHTA, FQGNSA. The CDR3 runs 16 residues. V shed 7 bases, J shed 0 bases, and the junction held 7 bases outside the gene matches. Here the CDR3 reads CASTQGLASSYNEQFF. CDR3 nucleotides: TGTGCCAGCACCCAGGGACTAGCAAGCTCCTACAATGAGCAGTTCTTC.

The gene calls are TRBV11-2 and TRBJ2-1; D not certain. The CDR3 totals 12 residues. CDR1 is SGHAT, CDR2 FQNNGV, per germline. The V and J ends lost 5 bases and 8 bases respectively, with 10 bases between them. The CDR3 coding sequence is TGTGCCAGCAGCCATTCTAGATATGAGCAGTTCTTC. Protein sequence: CASSHSRYEQFF.

This chain links TRBV19 with TRBJ2-2; D call uncertain. Looked up from germline, CDR1 is LNHDA and CDR2 is SQIVND (reference sequence). The CDR3 is made up of 14 amino acids. Deletions cut 6 bases from V and 6 bases from J, with 14 bases between. CDR3 residues: CASRLDTRAGELFF. The DNA of the CDR3 is TGTGCCAGTAGGCTAGATACCCGCGCCGGGGAGCTGTTTTTT. The full variable domain, rest sourced from reference TRBV19 and TRBJ2-2, is DGGITQSPKYLFRKEGQNVTLSCEQNLNHDAMYWYRQDPGQGLRLIYYSQIVNDFQKGDIAEGYSVSREKKESFPLTVTSAQKNPTAFYLCASRLDTRAGELFFGEGSRLTVL.

The chain carries TRBV19 and TRBJ1-1; possible D gene TRBD1, 5 bases. Germline CDR1 reads LNHDA; CDR2 reads SQIVND (reference sequence). V gave up 4 bases and J gave up 4 bases, with 13 bases separating them. There are 14 residues in the CDR3. The CDR3 reads CASSNQGLGTEAFF. The DNA of the CDR3 is TGTGCCAGTAGTAACCAGGGACTGGGCACTGAAGCTTTCTTT.

V usage is TRBV29-1 and J usage is TRBJ2-1; 7 bases are shared with TRBD2. The germline CDR1 and CDR2 sequences are SQVTM and ANQGSEA. The CDR3 is made up of 17 amino acids. The J segment lost 4 bases and the V segment lost 4 bases, leaving 16 bases of the junction unmatched. CDR3 DNA: TGCAGCGTTGGGAGACTTCAGGGAGGGGTCGGGTACAATGAGCAGTTCTTC. Protein sequence: CSVGRLQGGVGYNEQFF.

This chain links TRBV30 with TRBJ1-6; D not certain. CDR1 and CDR2 (germline): GTSNPN, SVGIG (reference sequence). The V end was cut by 3 bases, the J end by 9 bases, with 18 bases between. The CDR3 consists of 15 residues. Here the CDR3 reads CAWSEGAGGRSPLHF. CDR3 nucleotide sequence: TGTGCCTGGAGCGAGGGAGCGGGCGGACGTTCACCCCTCCACTTT.

This chain connects TRBV4-1 to TRBJ2-4; perhaps TRBD2 as D (6 bases). The CDR3 contains 15 residues. Looked up from germline, CDR1 is MGHRA and CDR2 is YSYEKL. Trimming shortened V by 1 base and J by 2 bases, and 9 bases separated the two germline ends. The CDR3 bases are TGCGCCAGCAGCCAAGTAGGAGGGACCAAAAACATTCAGTACTTC. Amino acid sequence: CASSQVGGTKNIQYF.

The chain has TRBV5-5 and TRBJ2-7, with 12 bases matching TRBD2. The CDR3 extends over 15 amino acids. The germline gives CDR1 SGHKS, CDR2 YYEKEE (reference sequence). The V segment lost 5 bases and the J segment 4 bases; nucleotides outside the gene matches: 7. CDR3 DNA: TGTGCCAGCAGTATGACTAGCGGGAGATTATACGAGCAGTACTTC. As protein: CASSMTSGRLYEQYF.

This chain joins TRBV19 and TRBJ2-3, with 8 bases fitting TRBD2. The germline gives CDR1 LNHDA, CDR2 SQIVND (reference sequence). V shed 8 bases and J 4 bases; nucleotides not matched to a gene: 8. The CDR3 contains 14 residues. This chain's CDR3 is CASGRGAEADTQYF. The CDR3 nucleotides read TGTGCCAGTGGGCGGGGGGCGGAGGCAGATACGCAGTATTTT. The whole variable domain, filled in from reference TRBV19 and TRBJ2-3, reads DGGITQSPKYLFRKEGQNVTLSCEQNLNHDAMYWYRQDPGQGLRLIYYSQIVNDFQKGDIAEGYSVSREKKESFPLTVTSAQKNPTAFYLCASGRGAEADTQYFGPGTRLTVL.

The chain joins TRBV11-3 to TRBJ2-1; 7 bases are a match to TRBD2. CDR1 SGHNT and CDR2 YENEEA come from the germline V gene. With 9 bases clipped from V and 6 bases from J, the junction kept 11 bases outside the gene matches. The CDR3 loop spans 14 amino acids. CDR3 sequence: CARLAAGVSNEQFF. In nucleotides, the CDR3 is TGTGCCAGACTAGCCGCGGGGGTTTCCAATGAGCAGTTCTTC. The full variable domain, completed using reference TRBV11-3 and TRBJ2-1, is EAGVVQSPRYKIIEKKQPVAFWCNPISGHNTLYWYLQNLGQGPELLIRYENEEAVDDSQLPKDRFSAERLKGVDSTLKIQPAELGDSAVYLCARLAAGVSNEQFFGPGTRLTVL.

In this sample, this clone turned up a few times. The chain employs TRBV7-8 and TRBJ2-3; 7 bases are a match to TRBD1. The CDR3 runs to 14 residues. Germline V gene lookup returns CDR1 SGHVS and CDR2 FQNEAQ. The V gene end was trimmed by 3 bases and the J gene end by 5 bases; junction bases not matched to a gene: 5. The CDR3 DNA reads as TGTGCCAGCAGCTTCCAGGGGGATGGAGATACGCAGTATTTT. This codes for CASSFQGDGDTQYF.

This clone turned up a few times. The chain combines TRBV13 with TRBJ1-6, with TRBD1 matching 10 bases. Germline assignment: CDR1 PRHDT and CDR2 FYEKMQ (reference sequence). V lost 6 bases, J lost 9 bases, and 5 bases stayed unmatched. The CDR3 covers 14 residues. The CDR3 here is CASSRDRGRSPLHF. The CDR3 region has the DNA TGTGCCAGCAGTCGAGACAGGGGGCGTTCACCCCTCCACTTT.